These T cell receptor beta chains were read from a single sample in a study of blood T cell repertoires in COVID-19. TCRdb keeps only in-frame clones here, not all; method: immunoSEQ multiplex PCR. The sample holds under 200,000 clones; 90% to 95% are singletons and the top ten take 0.53%. Sequenced: peripheral blood. These receptors were taken from a man aged 45-60 years with acute or convalescent COVID-19. The conserved cysteine and the conserved F or W are not part of the CDR3 here. The order of the fields is J gene, D gene, V gene, CDR3 length, CDR3 protein. The D gene is left open where the match is weak.

TRBJ1-1 . TRBV4-1 12 ASSQEREDTEAF
TRBJ2-1 . TRBV2 10 AIRSSYNEQF
TRBJ2-7 . TRBV15 13 ATSSGIGGSYEQY
TRBJ1-3 . TRBV6-2/TRBV6-3 13 ASSYSIGSGNTIY
TRBJ2-7 TRBD1 TRBV28 14 ASRETGQGNSYEQY
TRBJ2-1 . TRBV11-2 12 ASSLAGPNNEQF
TRBJ2-7 . TRBV7-8 11 ASSFLAAYEQY
TRBJ2-2 . TRBV5-5 15 ASSLDGDRANTGELF
TRBJ2-1 . TRBV3-1/TRBV3-2 14 ASSPRGGNSYNEQF
TRBJ2-1 TRBD2 TRBV28 17 ASSHKPVRAGELYNEQF
TRBJ2-7 TRBD2 TRBV28 12 ASRRLAGVEEQY
TRBJ2-1 . TRBV9 15 ASSDNDRRPSYNEQF
TRBJ2-7 . TRBV28 9 ASTGGYEQY
TRBJ1-5 . TRBV18 11 ASSPGSGQPQH